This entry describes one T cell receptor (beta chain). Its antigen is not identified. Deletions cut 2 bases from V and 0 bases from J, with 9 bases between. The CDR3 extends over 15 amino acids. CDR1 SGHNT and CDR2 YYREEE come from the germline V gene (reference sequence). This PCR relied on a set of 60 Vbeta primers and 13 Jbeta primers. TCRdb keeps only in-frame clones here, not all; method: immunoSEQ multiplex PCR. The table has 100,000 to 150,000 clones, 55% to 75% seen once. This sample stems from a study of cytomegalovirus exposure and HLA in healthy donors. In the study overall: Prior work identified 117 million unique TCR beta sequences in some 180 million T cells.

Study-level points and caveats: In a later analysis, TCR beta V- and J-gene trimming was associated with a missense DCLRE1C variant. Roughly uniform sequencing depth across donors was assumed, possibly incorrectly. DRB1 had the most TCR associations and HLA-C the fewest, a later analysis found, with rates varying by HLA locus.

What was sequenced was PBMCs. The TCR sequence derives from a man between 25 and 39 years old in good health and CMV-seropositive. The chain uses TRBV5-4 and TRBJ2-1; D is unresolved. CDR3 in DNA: TGTGCCAGCAGCTTCAGGTCTAACTCCTACAATGAGCAGTTCTTC. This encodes CASSFRSNSYNEQFF.